A single sample gave rise to the 15 T cell receptor beta chains below, sequenced in a study of T-cell memory formation after mild COVID-19. From the 5' RACE reads, TCRdb called clonotypes with MiXCR, one entry per CDR3 protein. The sample lists more than 300,000 distinct CDR3 sequences; roughly 13% were seen once. The specimen was PBMCs or a T cell subset sorted from them (not recorded which). The receptors stem from a man aged 18 to 29 who had mild COVID-19 (a few samples of this study predate the infection). Cell type and time point are not known.

This clonotype was seen only a few times. This chain uses TRBV25-1 with TRBJ1-3; tentatively, D is TRBD1 (6 bases). V was shortened by 2 bases and J by 3 bases, with 14 bases between the two germline ends. Germline CDR1 reads MGHDK; CDR2 reads SYGVNS. The CDR3 consists of 16 residues. For the CDR3, the DNA is TGTGCCAGCAGTGAACTGGAACAGGGTAATGGAAACACCATATATTTT. Translating it yields CASSELEQGNGNTIYF.

The rearrangement links TRBV12-3 or TRBV12-4 to TRBJ1-6; D gene ambiguous. This CDR3 has 13 amino acids. V was shortened by 7 bases and J by 9 bases, with 13 bases between the two germline ends. The CDR3 sequence: CASMFSLGSPLHF. CDR3 sequence (DNA): TGTGCCAGCATGTTTAGTTTGGGTTCACCCCTCCACTTT.

This clonotype has a handful of counts. CDR3 residues: CAWILGVPGTEAFF. The CDR3 region has the DNA TGTGCCTGGATCTTAGGGGTCCCAGGGACTGAAGCTTTCTTT. The chain has TRBV30 and TRBJ1-1; possible D gene TRBD1, 5 bases. V was clipped by 4 bases and J by 5 bases, with 17 bases between them. CDR1 is GTSNPN and CDR2 is SVGIG in the germline V gene (reference sequence). The CDR3 contains 14 residues. Using reference TRBV30 and TRBJ1-1 for the parts outside the CDR3, the full variable domain is SQTIHQWPATLVQPVGSPLSLECTVEGTSNPNLYWYRQAAGRGLQLLFYSVGIGQISSEVPQNLSASRPQDRQFILSSKKLLLSDSGFYLCAWILGVPGTEAFFGQGTRLTVV.

This clonotype was observed a handful of times. V gene TRBV4-1 combines with J gene TRBJ2-7; D is undetermined. Germline values: CDR1 MGHRA, CDR2 YSYEKL. There are 12 residues in the CDR3. V gave up 0 bases and J gave up 5 bases, with 5 bases separating them. The CDR3 region has the DNA TGCGCCAGCAGCCAAGACGGTCACGAGCAGTACTTC. Encoded protein: CASSQDGHEQYF.

The chain joins TRBV3-1 to TRBJ2-1; 7 bases are a match to TRBD2. Trimming at V came to 5 bases and at J to 8 bases, leaving 12 bases not matched to a gene. CDR3 length equals 15 residues. Germline V gene lookup returns CDR1 LGHDT and CDR2 YNNKEL (reference sequence). CDR3 in amino acids: CASSYGLGQQYEQFF. DNA for the CDR3: TGTGCCAGCAGCTACGGACTAGGTCAACAATATGAGCAGTTCTTC.

This clonotype was observed many times. The chain carries TRBV7-2 and TRBJ2-3; D unresolved. From germline, CDR1 is SGHTA and CDR2 FQGNSA. V lost 5 bases, J lost 0 bases, and 9 bases lay in between. This CDR3 contains 14 residues. The CDR3 loop reads CASSTYLSTDTQYF. CDR3 bases: TGTGCCAGCAGCACATACTTAAGCACAGATACGCAGTATTTT.

This clonotype has more than one count but fewer than ten. The chain joins TRBV5-1 to TRBJ2-1; 9 nucleotides line up with TRBD1. The ends lost 2 bases at V and 7 bases at J; junction bases unmatched: 4. Germline V gene lookup returns CDR1 SGHRS and CDR2 YFSETQ. The CDR3 totals 14 residues. As DNA, the CDR3 is TGCGCCAGCAGCTTACAGGGGGCTAGGAATGAGCAGTTCTTC. Translated, it gives CASSLQGARNEQFF.

This clonotype was counted many times. The V gene is TRBV7-3, the J gene TRBJ2-2, with D unclear. The CDR3 extends over 11 amino acids. V was clipped by 7 bases and J by 4 bases, with 4 bases between them. Germline V lookup: CDR1 SGHTA, CDR2 FQGTGA. The CDR3 sequence: CASTTTGELFF. In DNA, the CDR3 is TGTGCCAGCACAACCACCGGGGAGCTGTTTTTT.

The V gene is TRBV6-5, the J gene TRBJ2-7; 11 bases fit TRBD1. CDR1 is MNHEY, CDR2 SVGAGI, per germline. V lost 6 bases, J lost 3 bases, and 10 bases stayed unmatched. The length of the CDR3 is 16 residues. The CDR3 DNA is TGTGCCAGCAGCCCCAGCCGGACAGGGGGCCTCTACGAGCAGTACTTC. Amino acid sequence: CASSPSRTGGLYEQYF.

This clonotype was detected a few times. The CDR3 DNA reads TGTGCCAACTCTGCGGGGGCTAATTCACCCCTCCACTTT. Encoded protein: CANSAGANSPLHF. The chain joins TRBV12-3 or TRBV12-4 to TRBJ1-6, with D tentatively TRBD1 (6 bases). The V end was cut by 10 bases, the J end by 6 bases, with 13 bases between. The CDR3 sequence is 13 residues long.

The genes are TRBV6-5 and TRBJ2-1; 9 positions agree with TRBD1. The CDR3 has 14 amino acids. J lost 8 bases, V lost 4 bases, and 6 bases had no gene match. The germline V gene encodes CDR1 MNHEY and CDR2 SVGAGI. The chain's CDR3 is CASSSLQGAYEQFF. The CDR3, as DNA: TGTGCCAGCAGTTCCTTACAGGGGGCGTATGAGCAGTTCTTC.

This clonotype was picked up a small number of times. This chain connects TRBV20-1 to TRBJ2-1; 10 positions match TRBD1. The CDR3 is 15 amino acids. The ends lost 0 bases at V and 10 bases at J; junction bases unmatched: 9. Germline V gene data show CDR1 as DFQATT and CDR2 as SNEGSKA (reference sequence). The CDR3 DNA is TGCAGTGCTAGAGATTCGGGGACAGGGGTGTACGAGCAGTTCTTC. Amino acid sequence: CSARDSGTGVYEQFF.

Ten or more counts support this clonotype. The chain is built from TRBV5-1 and TRBJ2-3; D gene unclear. The ends were cut back, 3 bases at V and 4 bases at J, with 12 bases in the middle. Germline V lookup: CDR1 SGHRS, CDR2 YFSETQ. The CDR3 length is 14 residues. This CDR3 is CASSSGSGADTQYF. Here the CDR3 DNA reads TGCGCCAGCAGCTCCGGATCGGGCGCAGATACGCAGTATTTT.

This clonotype was seen a handful of times. The V gene is TRBV5-1, the J gene TRBJ2-3; 7 bases are shared with TRBD1. The CDR3 extends over 16 amino acids. The germline V gene has CDR1 SGHRS and CDR2 YFSETQ. Trimming removed 5 bases from V and 2 bases from J; junction bases left unmatched: 11. CDR3 loop: CASRWGPRGTTDTQYF. The CDR3 DNA reads TGCGCCAGCAGGTGGGGGCCCAGGGGGACCACAGATACGCAGTATTTT.

This rearrangement joins TRBV5-1 to TRBJ2-5; D is possibly TRBD2 (7 bases). The germline gives CDR1 SGHRS, CDR2 YFSETQ. CDR3 length: 17 amino acids. V was trimmed by 4 bases and J by 2 bases, leaving 21 bases between them. CDR3 nucleotides: TGCGCCAGCAGCCGGGGGGCAGGGGCCCTACTTCAAGAGACCCAGTACTTC. Translation gives CASSRGAGALLQETQYF.